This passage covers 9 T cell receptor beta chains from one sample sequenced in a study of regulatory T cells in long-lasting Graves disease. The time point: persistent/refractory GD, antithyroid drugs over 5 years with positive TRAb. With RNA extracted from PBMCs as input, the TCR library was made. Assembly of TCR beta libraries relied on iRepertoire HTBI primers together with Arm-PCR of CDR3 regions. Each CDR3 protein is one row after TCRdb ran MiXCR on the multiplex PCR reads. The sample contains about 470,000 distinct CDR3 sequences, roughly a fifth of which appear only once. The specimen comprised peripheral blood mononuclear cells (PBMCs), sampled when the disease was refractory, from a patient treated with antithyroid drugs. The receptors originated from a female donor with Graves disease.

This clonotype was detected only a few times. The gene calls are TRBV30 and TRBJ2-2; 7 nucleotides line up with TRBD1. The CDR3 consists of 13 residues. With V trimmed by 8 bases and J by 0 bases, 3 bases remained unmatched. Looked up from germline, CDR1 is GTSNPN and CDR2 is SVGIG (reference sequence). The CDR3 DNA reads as TGTGCCGGGACAGAGACGAACACCGGGGAGCTGTTTTTT. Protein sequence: CAGTETNTGELFF.

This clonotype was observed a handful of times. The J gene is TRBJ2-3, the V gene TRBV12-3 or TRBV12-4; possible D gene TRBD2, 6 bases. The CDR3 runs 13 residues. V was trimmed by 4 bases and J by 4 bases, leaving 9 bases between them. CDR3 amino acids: CASSSGGADTQYF. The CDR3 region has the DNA TGTGCCAGCAGTTCTGGCGGGGCAGATACGCAGTATTTT.

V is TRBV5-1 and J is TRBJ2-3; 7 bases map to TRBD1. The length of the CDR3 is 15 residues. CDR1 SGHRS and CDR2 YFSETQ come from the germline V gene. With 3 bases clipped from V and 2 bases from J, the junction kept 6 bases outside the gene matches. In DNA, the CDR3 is TGCGCCAGCAGCTCCTCGGGACAGCCCACAGATACGCAGTATTTT. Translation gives CASSSSGQPTDTQYF.

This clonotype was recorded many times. In DNA, the CDR3 is TGTGCTAGTGGCTGGGACGTACAAGAGACCCAGTACTTC. Amino acid sequence: CASGWDVQETQYF. The V call is TRBV12-5, the J call TRBJ2-5; perhaps D is TRBD1 or TRBD2 (5 bases each). Germline loops: CDR1 LGHNT, CDR2 FRNRAP. This CDR3 is built from 13 residues. V was pared by 6 bases and J by 2 bases, with 10 bases between.

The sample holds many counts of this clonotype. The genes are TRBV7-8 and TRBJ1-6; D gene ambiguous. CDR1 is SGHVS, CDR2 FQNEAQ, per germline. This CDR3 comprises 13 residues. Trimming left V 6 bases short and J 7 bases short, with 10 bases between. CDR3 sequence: CASRRQQNSPLHF. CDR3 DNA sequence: TGTGCCAGCAGGCGACAACAAAATTCACCCCTCCACTTT.

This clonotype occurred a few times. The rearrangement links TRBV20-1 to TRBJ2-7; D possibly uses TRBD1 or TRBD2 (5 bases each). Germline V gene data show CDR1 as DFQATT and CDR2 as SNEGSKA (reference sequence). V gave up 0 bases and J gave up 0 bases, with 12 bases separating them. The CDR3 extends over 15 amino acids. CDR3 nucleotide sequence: TGCAGTGCTAGAGATCGGGGCGGAAGCTCCTACGAGCAGTACTTC. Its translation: CSARDRGGSSYEQYF.

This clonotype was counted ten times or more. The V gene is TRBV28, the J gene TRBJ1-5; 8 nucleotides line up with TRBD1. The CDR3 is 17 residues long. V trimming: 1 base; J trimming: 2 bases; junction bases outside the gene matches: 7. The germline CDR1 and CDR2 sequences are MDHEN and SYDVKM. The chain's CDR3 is CASSLSGGGRGNQPQHF. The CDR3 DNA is TGTGCCAGCAGTTTATCAGGGGGCGGGCGAGGCAATCAGCCCCAGCATTTT.

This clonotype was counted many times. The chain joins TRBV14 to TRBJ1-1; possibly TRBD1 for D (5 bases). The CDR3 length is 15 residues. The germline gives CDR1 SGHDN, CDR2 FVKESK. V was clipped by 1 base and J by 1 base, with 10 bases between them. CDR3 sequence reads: CASSQGSTGNTEAFF. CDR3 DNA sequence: TGTGCCAGCAGCCAAGGCAGTACAGGGAACACTGAAGCTTTCTTT.

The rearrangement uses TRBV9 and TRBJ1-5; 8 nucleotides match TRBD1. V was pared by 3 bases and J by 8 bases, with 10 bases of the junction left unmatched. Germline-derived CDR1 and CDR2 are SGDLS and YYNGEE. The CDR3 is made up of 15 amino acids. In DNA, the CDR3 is TGTGCCAGCAGCGGACGACAGGGGTCCCTAAAGCCCCAGCATTTT. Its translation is CASSGRQGSLKPQHF.